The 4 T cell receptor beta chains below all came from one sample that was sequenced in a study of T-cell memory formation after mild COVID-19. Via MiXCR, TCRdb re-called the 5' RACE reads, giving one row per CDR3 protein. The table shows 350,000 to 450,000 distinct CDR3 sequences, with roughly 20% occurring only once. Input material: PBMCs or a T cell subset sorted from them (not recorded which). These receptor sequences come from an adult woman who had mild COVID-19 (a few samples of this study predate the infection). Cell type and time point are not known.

CDR3: CASSLGRGGLETQYF. CDR3 in DNA: TGTGCCAGCAGCTTAGGCCGGGGGGGGCTCGAGACCCAGTACTTC. This chain joins TRBV7-6 and TRBJ2-5; 8 bases fit TRBD2. CDR1 is SGHVS and CDR2 is FNYEAQ in the germline V gene. V lost 1 base and J lost 5; bases outside the gene matches: 6. The CDR3 is 15 amino acids.

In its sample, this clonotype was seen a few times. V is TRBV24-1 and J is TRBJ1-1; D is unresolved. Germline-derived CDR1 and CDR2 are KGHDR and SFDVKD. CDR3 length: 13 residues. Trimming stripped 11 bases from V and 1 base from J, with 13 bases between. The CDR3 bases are TGTGCCATCCGGGGATCCGGGAACACTGAAGCTTTCTTT. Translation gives CAIRGSGNTEAFF.

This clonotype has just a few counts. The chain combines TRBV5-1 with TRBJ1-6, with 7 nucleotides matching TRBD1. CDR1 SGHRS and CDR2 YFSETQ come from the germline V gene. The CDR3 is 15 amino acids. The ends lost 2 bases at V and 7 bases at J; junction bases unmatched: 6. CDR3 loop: CASSFYGTDNSPLHF. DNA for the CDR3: TGCGCCAGCAGCTTCTACGGGACAGACAATTCACCCCTCCACTTT.

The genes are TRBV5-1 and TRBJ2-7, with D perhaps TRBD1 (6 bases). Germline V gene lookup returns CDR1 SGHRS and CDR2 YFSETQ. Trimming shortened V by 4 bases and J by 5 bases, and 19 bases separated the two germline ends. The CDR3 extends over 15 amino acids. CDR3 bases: TGCGCCAGCAGCCCCATGGGGGCCGGGGTCCACGAGCAGTACTTC. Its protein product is CASSPMGAGVHEQYF.